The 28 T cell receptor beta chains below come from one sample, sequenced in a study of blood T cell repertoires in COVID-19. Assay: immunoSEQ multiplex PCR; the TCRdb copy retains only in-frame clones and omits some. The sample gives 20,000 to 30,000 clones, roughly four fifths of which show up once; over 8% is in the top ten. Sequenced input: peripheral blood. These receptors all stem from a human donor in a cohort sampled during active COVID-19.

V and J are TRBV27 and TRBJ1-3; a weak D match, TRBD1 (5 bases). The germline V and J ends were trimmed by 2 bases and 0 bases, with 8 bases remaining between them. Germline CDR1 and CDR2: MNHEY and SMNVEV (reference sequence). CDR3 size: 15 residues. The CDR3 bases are TGTGCCAGCAGTTTAACGGGGGACTCTGGAAACACCATATATTTT. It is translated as CASSLTGDSGNTIYF.

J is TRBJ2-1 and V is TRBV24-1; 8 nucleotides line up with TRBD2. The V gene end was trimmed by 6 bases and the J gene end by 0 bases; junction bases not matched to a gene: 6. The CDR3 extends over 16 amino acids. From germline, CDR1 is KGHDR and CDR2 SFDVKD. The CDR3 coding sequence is TGTGCCACCAGTACCCAGGGACTAGTCTCCTACAATGAGCAGTTCTTC. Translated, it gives CATSTQGLVSYNEQFF.

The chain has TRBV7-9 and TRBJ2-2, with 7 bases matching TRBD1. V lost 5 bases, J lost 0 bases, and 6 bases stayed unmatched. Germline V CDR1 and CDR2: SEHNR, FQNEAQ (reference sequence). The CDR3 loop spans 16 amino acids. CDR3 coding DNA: TGTGCCAGCAGCCCAAGGACAGGCGCGAACACCGGGGAGCTGTTTTTT. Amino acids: CASSPRTGANTGELFF.

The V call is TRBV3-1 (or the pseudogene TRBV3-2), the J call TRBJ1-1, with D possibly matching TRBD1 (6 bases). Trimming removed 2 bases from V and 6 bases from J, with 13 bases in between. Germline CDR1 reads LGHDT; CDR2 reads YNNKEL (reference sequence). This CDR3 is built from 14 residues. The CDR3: CASSQTDSGAEAFF. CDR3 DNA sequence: TGTGCCAGCAGCCAAACGGACAGTGGAGCTGAAGCTTTCTTT.

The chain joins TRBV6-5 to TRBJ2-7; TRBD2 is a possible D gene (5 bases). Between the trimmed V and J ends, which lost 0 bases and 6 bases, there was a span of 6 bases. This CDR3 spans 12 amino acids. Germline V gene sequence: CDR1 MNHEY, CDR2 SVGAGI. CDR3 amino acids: CASSYSEGEQYF. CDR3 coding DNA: TGTGCCAGCAGTTACTCAGAGGGCGAGCAGTACTTC.

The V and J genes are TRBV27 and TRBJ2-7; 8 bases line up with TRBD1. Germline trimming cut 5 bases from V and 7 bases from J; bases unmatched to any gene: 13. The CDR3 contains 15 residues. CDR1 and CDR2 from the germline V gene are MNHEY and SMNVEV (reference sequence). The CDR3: CASSNQGAPLGEQYF. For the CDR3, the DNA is TGTGCCAGCAGTAACCAGGGGGCACCCTTGGGGGAGCAGTACTTC.

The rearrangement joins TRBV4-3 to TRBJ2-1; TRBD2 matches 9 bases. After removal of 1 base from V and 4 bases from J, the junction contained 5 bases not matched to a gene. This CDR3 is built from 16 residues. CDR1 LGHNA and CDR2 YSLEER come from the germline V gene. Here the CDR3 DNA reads TGCGCCAGCAGCCAAGGGGGGACTAGCTCTTACAATGAGCAGTTCTTC. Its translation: CASSQGGTSSYNEQFF.

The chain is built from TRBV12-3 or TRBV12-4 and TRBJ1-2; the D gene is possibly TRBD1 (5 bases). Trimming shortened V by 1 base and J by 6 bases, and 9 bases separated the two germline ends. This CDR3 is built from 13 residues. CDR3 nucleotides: TGTGCCAGCAGTTTAGGGGCAGGGCATGGCTACACCTTC. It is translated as CASSLGAGHGYTF.

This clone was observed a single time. The CDR3 DNA reads TGCGCCAGCAGCCATGTCGGGACTCCGGAGCAGTACTTC. Protein sequence: CASSHVGTPEQYF. The chain joins TRBV4-1 to TRBJ2-7; possible D gene TRBD2, 6 bases. This CDR3 comprises 13 residues. V dropped 3 bases and J dropped 7 bases, with 13 bases sitting between them. Germline assignment: CDR1 MGHRA and CDR2 YSYEKL.

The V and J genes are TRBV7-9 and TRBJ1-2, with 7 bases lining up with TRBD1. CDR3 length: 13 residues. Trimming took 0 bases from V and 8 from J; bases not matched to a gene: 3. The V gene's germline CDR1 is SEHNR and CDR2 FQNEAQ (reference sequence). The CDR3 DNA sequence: TGTGCCAGCAGCTTAGCACGACAGGGCGGCTACACCTTC. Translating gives CASSLARQGGYTF.

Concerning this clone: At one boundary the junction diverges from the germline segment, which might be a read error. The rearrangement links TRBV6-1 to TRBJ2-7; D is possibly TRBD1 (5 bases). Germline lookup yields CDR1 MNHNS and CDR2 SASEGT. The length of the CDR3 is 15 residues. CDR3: CASSEETDASYEQYF. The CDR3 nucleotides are TGTGCCAGCAGCGAAGAGACAGATGCCTCCTACGAGCAGTACTTC.

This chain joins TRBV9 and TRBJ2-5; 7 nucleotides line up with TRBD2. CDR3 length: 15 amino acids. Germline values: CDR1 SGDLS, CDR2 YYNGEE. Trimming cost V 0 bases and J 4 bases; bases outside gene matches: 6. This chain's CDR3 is CASSVEGRARETQYF. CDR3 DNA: TGTGCCAGCAGCGTAGAGGGGAGGGCCAGAGAGACCCAGTACTTC.

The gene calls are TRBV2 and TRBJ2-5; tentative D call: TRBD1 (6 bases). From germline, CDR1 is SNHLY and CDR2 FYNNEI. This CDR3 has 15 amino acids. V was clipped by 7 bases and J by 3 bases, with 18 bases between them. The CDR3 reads CASTLEGQGKETQYF. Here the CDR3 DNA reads TGTGCCAGCACCCTCGAGGGGCAGGGGAAAGAGACCCAGTACTTC.

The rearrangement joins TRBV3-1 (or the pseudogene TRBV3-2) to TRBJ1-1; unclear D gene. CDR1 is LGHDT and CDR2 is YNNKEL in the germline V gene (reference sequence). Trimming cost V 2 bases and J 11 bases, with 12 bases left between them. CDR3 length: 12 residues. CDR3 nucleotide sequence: TGTGCCAGCAGCCAAACGAACCACGGGGCTTTCTTT. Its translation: CASSQTNHGAFF.

CDR3 coding DNA: TGTGCCAGCAGTTACCGGGGTCCTCGCACAGATACGCAGTATTTT. This gives the protein CASSYRGPRTDTQYF. The chain employs TRBV6-2 or TRBV6-3 and TRBJ2-3; possibly TRBD2 for D (5 bases). Germline CDR1 and CDR2: MNHEY and SVGEGT. This CDR3 region has 15 residues. The V end was cut by 2 bases, the J end by 1 base, with 10 bases between.

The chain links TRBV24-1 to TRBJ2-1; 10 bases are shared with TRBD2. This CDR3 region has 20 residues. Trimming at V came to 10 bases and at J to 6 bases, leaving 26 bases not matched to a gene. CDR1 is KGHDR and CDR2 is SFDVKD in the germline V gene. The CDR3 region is CATQEAPSGSRVDQLNEQFF. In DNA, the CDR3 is TGTGCCACTCAGGAGGCCCCTAGCGGGAGCCGGGTAGACCAACTCAATGAGCAGTTCTTC.

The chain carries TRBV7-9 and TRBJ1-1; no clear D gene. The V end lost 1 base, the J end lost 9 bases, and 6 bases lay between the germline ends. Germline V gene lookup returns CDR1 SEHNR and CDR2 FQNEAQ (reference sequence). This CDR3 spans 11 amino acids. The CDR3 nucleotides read TGTGCCAGCAGCTTAGAGAGTAAAGCTTTCTTT. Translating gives CASSLESKAFF.

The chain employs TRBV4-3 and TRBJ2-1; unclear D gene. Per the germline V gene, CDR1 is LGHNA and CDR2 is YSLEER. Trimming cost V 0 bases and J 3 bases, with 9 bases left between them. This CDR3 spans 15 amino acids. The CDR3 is CASSQERNSYNEQFF. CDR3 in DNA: TGCGCCAGCAGCCAAGAAAGGAACAGCTACAATGAGCAGTTCTTC.

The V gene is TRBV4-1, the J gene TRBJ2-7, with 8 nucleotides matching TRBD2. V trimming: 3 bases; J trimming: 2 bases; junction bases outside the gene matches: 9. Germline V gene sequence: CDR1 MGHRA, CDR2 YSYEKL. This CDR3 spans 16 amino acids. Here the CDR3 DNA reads TGCGCCAGCAGCCACAACCCGGGACTAGGTACCTACGAGCAGTACTTC. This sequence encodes CASSHNPGLGTYEQYF.

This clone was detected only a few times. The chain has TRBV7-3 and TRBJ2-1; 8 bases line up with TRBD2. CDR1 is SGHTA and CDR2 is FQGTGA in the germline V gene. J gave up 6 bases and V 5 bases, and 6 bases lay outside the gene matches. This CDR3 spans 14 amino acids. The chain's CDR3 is CASSTTSGGNEQFF. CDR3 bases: TGTGCCAGCAGCACCACTAGCGGAGGCAATGAGCAGTTCTTC. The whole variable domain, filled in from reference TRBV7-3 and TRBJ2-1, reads GAGVSQTPSNKVTEKGKYVELRCDPISGHTALYWYRQSLGQGPEFLIYFQGTGAADDSGLPNDRFFAVRPEGSVSTLKIQRTERGDSAVYLCASSTTSGGNEQFFGPGTRLTVL.

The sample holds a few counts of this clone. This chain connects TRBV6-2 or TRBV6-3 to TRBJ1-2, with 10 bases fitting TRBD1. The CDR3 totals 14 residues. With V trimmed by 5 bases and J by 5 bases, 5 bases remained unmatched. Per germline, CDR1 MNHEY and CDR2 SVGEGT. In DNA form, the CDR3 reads TGTGCCAGCAGTCCGACAGGGGGCGGATATGGCTACACCTTC. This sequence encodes CASSPTGGGYGYTF.

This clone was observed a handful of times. The CDR3 sequence: CASSSGDYEQYF. In nucleotides, the CDR3 is TGTGCCAGCAGCTCCGGGGACTACGAGCAGTACTTC. The V gene is TRBV5-4, the J gene TRBJ2-7; TRBD2 might be the D (5 bases). This CDR3 region has 12 residues. CDR1 and CDR2 (germline): SGHNT, YYREEE (reference sequence). The V gene lost 3 bases and the J gene lost 3 bases, with 7 bases spanning the gap.

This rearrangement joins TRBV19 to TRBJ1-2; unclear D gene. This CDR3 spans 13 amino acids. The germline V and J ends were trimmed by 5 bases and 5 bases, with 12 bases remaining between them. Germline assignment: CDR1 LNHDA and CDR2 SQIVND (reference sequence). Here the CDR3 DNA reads TGTGCCAGTAGTGTGGGCCACCCATATGGCTACACCTTC. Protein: CASSVGHPYGYTF.

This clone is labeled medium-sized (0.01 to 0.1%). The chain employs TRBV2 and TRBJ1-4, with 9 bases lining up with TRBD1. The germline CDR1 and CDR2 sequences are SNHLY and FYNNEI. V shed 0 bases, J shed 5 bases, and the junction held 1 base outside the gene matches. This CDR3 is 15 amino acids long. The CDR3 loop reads CASSEAGTGNEKLFF. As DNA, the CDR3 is TGTGCCAGCAGTGAAGCCGGGACAGGGAATGAAAAACTGTTTTTT.

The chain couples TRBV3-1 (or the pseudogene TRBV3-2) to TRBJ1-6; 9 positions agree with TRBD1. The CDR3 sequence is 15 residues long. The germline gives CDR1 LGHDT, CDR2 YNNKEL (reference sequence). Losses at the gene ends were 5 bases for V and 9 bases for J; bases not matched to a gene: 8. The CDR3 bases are TGTGCCAGCAGCTCAACAGGGGGCCCAACTTCACCCCTCCACTTT. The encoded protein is CASSSTGGPTSPLHF.

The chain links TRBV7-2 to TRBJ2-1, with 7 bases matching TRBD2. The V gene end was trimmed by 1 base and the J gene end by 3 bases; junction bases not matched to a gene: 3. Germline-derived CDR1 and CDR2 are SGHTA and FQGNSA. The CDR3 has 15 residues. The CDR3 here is CASSLVGGNYNEQFF. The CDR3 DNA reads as TGTGCCAGCAGCTTAGTGGGGGGGAACTACAATGAGCAGTTCTTC.

The CDR3 region is CASRQGGTTGEEYGYTF. The CDR3 coding sequence is TGTGCCAGCAGGCAAGGAGGGACCACAGGGGAAGAATATGGCTACACCTTC. The rearrangement joins TRBV28 to TRBJ1-2; 7 nucleotides match TRBD1. Germline loops: CDR1 MDHEN, CDR2 SYDVKM. J lost 5 bases, V lost 6 bases, and 18 bases had no gene match. CDR3 length: 17 amino acids.

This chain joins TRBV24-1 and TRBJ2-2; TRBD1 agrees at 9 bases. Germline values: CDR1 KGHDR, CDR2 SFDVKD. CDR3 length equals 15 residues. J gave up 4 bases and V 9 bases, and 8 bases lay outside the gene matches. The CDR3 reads CATRDGTGLTGELFF. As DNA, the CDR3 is TGTGCCACCCGGGACGGGACAGGGCTCACCGGGGAGCTGTTTTTT.